This T cell receptor beta chain appears in the sequencing data of a study of T cells after yellow fever vaccination. Universal primer sites and UMIs were introduced during 5'RACE template-switching synthesis of TCR cDNA. TCRdb reprocessed the 5' RACE reads via MiXCR and lists one record per CDR3 protein. The table has approximately 600,000 distinct CDR3 sequences, more than 9% seen once; the top ten hold 15%. Germline lookup yields CDR1 SGHRS and CDR2 YFSETQ. This CDR3 is 13 amino acids long. Trimming stripped 6 bases from V and 6 bases from J, with 16 bases between. The gene calls are TRBV5-1 and TRBJ2-7; D gene uncertain. Specimen: PBMCs, collected on the day of the yellow fever booster vaccination. The TCR was taken from a man aged 25-40 years who received the YFV17D yellow fever vaccine. The CDR3 DNA sequence: TGCGCCAGCAACCCTGGGTTGGATCTCGAGCAGTACTTC. Residues: CASNPGLDLEQYF.